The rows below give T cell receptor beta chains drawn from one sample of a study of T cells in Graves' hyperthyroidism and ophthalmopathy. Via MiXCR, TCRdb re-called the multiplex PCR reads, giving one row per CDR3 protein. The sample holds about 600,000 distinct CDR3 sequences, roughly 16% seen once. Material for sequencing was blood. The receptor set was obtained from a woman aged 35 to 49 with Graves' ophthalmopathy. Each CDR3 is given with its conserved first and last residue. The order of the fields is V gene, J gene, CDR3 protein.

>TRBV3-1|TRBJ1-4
CASSLLLGTGSGEKLFF
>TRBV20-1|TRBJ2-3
CSASRYRGTDTQYF
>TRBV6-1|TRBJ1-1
CASSEQGSTEAFF
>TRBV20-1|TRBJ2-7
CSARGDGRNEQYF
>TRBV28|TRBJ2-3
CASKGPTDTQYF
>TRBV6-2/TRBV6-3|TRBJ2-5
CASSLSGTGITQYF
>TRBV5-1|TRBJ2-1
CASQLSSGSVDNEQFF
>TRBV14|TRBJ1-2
CASSHTRSYGYTF
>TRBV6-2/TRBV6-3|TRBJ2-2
CASTGLAGVTGELFF
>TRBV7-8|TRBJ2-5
CASSRSWGEQETQYF
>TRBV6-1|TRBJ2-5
CASSRSGWETQYF
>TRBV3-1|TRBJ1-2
CASSHRGGRDYGYTF
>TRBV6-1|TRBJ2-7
CASSTLGRGYEQYF
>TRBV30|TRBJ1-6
CAWKQGLHNSPLHF
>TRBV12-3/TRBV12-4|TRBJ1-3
CASSPETGYAGNTIYF
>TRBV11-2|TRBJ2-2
CASSLLRGGTGELFF
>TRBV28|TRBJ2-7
CASSLVLAGRDEQYF
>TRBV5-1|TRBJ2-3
CASSEKDTQYF
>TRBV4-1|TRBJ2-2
CASSLWTSGRANTGELFF
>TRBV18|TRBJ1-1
CASSPTTEQNTEAFF
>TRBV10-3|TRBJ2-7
CAISEAPGSTDEQYF
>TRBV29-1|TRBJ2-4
CSVVLMLAKNIQYF
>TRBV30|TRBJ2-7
CAWTPGSPYEQYF
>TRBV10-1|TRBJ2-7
CASSESVGQGADEQYF
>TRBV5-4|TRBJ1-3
CASSGVSGNTIYF
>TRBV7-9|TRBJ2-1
CASSLGGQGRTEQFF
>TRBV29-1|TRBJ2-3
CSAMRQSLSTDTQYF
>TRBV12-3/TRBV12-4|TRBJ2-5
CASSPPPGQLAETQYF
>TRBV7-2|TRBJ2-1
CASSSAGGPGEQFF
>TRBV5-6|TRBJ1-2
CASSLRGGYGYTF
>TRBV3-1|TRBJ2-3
CASSRQAVLSTDTQYF
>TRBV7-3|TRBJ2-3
CASSPGALAGADTQYF
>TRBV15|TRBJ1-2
CATSRGWTGENGYTF
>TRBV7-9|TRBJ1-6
CASSLVAGTVVGSPLHF
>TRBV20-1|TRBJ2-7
CSARDLRTSVEQYF
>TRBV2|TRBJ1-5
CASSVFRNQPQHF
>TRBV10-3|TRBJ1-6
CAISGGGGSPLHF
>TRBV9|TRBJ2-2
CASSVVGGTGELFF
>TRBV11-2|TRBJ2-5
CASSLVTETQYF
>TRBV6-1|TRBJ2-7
CASSSDTAGHYEQYF
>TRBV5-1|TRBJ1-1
CASSARQGGNTEAFF
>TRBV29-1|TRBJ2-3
CSVLLGVAGGKQYF
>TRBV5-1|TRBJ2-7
CASSPEPGAPSYEQYF
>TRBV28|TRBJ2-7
CASSLSGQVVNEQYF
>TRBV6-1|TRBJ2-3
CASSERGPLGDTQYF
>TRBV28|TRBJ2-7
CASNPGLIKGEQYF
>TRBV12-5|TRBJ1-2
CASGTTGAYGYTF